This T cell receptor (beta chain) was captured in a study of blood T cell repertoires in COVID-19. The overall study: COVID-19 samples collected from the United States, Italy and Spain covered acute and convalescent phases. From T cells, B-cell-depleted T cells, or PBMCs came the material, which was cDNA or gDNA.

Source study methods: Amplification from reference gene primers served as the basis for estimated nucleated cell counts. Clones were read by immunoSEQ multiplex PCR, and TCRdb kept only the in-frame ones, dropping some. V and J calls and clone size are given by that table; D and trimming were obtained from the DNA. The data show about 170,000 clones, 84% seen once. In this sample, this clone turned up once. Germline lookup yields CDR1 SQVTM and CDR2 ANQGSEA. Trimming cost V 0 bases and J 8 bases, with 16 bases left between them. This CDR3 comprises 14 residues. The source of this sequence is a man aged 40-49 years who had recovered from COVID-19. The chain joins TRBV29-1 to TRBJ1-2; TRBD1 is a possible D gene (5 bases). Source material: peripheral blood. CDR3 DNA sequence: TGCAGCGTTGAAGATCTTCAGGGTATCGGGGGCTACACCTTC. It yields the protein CSVEDLQGIGGYTF.